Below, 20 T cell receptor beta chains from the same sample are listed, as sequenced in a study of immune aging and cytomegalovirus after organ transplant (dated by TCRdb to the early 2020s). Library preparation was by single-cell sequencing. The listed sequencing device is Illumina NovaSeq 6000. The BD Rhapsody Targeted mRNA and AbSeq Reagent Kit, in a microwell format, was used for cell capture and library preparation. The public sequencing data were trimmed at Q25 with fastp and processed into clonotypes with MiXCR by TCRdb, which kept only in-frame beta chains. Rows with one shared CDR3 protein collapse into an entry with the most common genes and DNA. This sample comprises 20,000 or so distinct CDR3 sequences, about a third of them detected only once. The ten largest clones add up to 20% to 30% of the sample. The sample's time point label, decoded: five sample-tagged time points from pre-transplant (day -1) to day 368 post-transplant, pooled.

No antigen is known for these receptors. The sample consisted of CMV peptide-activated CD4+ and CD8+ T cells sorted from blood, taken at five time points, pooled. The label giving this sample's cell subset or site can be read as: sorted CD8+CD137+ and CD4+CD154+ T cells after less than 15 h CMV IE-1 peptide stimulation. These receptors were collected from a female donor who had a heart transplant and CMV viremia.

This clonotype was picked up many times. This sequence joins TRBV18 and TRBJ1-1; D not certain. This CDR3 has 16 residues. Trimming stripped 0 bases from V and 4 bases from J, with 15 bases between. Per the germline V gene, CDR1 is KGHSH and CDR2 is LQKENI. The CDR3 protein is CASSPPNPSGGTEAFF. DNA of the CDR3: TGTGCCAGCTCACCACCGAACCCCTCGGGAGGCACTGAAGCTTTCTTT. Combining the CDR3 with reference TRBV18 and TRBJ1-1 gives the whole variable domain NAGVMQNPRHLVRRRGQEARLRCSPMKGHSHVYWYRQLPEEGLKFMVYLQKENIIDESGMPKERFSAEFPKEGPSILRIQQVVRGDSAAYFCASSPPNPSGGTEAFFGQGTRLTVV.

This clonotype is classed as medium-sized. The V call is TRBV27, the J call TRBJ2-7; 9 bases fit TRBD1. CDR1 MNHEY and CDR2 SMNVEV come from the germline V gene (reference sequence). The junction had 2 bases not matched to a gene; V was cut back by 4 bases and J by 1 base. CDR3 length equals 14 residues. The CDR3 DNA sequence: TGTGCCAGCAGTTACGGACAGGGGTCCTACGAGCAGTACTTC. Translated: CASSYGQGSYEQYF.

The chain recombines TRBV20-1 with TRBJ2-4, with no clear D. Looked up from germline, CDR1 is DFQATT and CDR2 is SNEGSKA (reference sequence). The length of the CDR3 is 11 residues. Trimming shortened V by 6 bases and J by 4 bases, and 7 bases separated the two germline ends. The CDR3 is CSAFGKNIQYF. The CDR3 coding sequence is TGCAGTGCCTTCGGAAAAAACATTCAGTACTTC.

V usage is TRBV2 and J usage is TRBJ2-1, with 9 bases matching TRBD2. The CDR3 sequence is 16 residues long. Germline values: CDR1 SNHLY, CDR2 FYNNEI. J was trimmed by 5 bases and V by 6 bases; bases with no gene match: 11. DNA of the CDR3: TGTGCCAGCAGGGAAAAAAGCGGGAGGTTCAACAATGAGCAGTTCTTC. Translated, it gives CASREKSGRFNNEQFF. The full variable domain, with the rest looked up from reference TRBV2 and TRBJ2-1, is EPEVTQTPSHQVTQMGQEVILRCVPISNHLYFYWYRQILGQKVEFLVSFYNNEISEKSEIFDDQFSVERPDGSNFTLKIRSTKLEDSAMYFCASREKSGRFNNEQFFGPGTRLTVL.

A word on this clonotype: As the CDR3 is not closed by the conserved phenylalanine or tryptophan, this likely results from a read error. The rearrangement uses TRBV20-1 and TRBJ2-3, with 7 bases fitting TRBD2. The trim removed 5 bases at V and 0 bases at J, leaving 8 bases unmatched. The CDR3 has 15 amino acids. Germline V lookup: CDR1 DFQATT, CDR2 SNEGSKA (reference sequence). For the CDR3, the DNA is TGCAGTGCTCAGGGCGGGGGTCCTAGCACAGATACGCAGTATTCT. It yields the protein CSAQGGGPSTDTQYS.

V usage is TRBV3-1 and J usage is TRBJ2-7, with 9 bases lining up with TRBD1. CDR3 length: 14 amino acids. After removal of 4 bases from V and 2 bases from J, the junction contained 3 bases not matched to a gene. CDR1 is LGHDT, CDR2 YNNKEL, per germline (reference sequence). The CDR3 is CASSRGTGPYEQYF. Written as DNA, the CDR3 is TGTGCCAGCAGCCGGGGGACAGGGCCCTACGAGCAGTACTTC.

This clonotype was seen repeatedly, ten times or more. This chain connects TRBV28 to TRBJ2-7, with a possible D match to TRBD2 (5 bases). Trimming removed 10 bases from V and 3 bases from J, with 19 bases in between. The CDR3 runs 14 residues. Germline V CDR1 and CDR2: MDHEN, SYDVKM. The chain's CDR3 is CATKPRPGNYEQYF. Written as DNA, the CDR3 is TGTGCCACCAAGCCCAGACCGGGAAACTACGAGCAGTACTTC.

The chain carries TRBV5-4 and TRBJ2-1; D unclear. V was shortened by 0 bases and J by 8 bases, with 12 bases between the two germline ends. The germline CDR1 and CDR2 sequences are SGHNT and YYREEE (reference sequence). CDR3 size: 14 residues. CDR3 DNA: TGTGCCAGCAGCTTGGGCCCCCTGGGCGATGAGCAGTTCTTC. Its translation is CASSLGPLGDEQFF.

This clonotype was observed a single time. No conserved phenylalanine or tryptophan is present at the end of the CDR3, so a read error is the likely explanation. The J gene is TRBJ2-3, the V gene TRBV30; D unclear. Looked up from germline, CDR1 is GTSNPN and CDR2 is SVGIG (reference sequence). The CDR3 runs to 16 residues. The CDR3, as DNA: TGTACCTGGAGTGCCGTGCCGGCGAAGAGAGGAGATATGCAGTATATT. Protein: CTWSAVPAKRGDMQYI.

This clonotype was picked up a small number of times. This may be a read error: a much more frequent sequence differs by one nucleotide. CDR3 DNA: TGCAGTGCTAGAGTCCGCCTACCAGCCGGCTCATACAATGAGCAGTTCTTC. It yields the protein CSARVRLPAGSYNEQFF. This chain uses TRBV20-1 with TRBJ2-1; D gene ambiguous. From germline, CDR1 is DFQATT and CDR2 SNEGSKA (reference sequence). V dropped 1 base and J dropped 4 bases, with 20 bases sitting between them. The CDR3 loop spans 17 amino acids.

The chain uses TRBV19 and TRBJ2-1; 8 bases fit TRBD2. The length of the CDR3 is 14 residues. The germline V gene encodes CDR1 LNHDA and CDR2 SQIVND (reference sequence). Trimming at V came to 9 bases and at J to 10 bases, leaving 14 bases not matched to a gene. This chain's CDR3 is CASSPSGGESEQFF. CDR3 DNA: TGTGCCAGCAGTCCCTCGGGGGGGGAAAGCGAGCAGTTCTTC.

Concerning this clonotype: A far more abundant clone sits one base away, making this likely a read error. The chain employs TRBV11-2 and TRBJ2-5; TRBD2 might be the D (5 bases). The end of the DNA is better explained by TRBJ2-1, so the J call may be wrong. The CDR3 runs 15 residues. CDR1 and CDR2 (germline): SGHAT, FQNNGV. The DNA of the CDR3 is TGTGCCAGCAGCTTAACTGGCGGGTTCAACGATGAGCAGTTCTTC. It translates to CASSLTGGFNDEQFF.

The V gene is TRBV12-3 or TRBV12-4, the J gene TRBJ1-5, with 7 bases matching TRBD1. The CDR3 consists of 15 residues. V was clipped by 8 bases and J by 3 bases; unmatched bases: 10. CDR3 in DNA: TGTGCCAGCGGCTCGAGGGGACAGAACAATCAGCCCCAGCATTTT. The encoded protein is CASGSRGQNNQPQHF.

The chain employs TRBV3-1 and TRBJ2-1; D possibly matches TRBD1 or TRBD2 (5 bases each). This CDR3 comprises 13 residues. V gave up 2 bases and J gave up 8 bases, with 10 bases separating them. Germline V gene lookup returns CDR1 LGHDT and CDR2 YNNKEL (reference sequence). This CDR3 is CASSQFLGDEQFF. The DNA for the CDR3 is TGTGCCAGCAGCCAATTTTTGGGGGATGAGCAGTTCTTC.

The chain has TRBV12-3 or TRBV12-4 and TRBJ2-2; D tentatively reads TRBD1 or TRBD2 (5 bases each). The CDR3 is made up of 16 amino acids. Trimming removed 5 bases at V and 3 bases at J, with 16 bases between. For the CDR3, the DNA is TGTGCCAGCAGTCTACCGTTGGGGGTTCACACCGGGGAGCTGTTTTTT. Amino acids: CASSLPLGVHTGELFF.

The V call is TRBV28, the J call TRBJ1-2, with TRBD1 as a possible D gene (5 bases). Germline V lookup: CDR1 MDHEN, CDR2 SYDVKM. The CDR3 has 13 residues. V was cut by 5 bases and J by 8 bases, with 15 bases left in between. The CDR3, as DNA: TGTGCCAGCAGTCATGGGACCCTCTACGGCTACACCTTC. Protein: CASSHGTLYGYTF.

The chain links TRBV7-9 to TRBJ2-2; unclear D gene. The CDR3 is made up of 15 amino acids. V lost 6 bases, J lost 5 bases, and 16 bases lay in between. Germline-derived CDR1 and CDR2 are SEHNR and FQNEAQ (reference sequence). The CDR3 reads CASSPVARRTGELFF. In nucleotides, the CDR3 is TGTGCCAGCAGTCCTGTAGCCCGAAGGACCGGGGAGCTGTTTTTT.

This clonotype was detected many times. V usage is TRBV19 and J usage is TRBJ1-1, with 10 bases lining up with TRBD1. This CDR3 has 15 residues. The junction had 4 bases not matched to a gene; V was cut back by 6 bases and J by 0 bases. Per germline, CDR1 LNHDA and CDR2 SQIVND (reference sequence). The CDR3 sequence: CASRPGQGLNTEAFF. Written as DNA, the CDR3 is TGTGCCAGTAGGCCGGGACAGGGGTTGAACACTGAAGCTTTCTTT.

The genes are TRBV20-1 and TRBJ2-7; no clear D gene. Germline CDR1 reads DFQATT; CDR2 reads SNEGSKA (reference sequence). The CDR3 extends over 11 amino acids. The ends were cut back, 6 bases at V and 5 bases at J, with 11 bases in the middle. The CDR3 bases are TGCAGTGCAGGACCTGGGGACGAGCAGTACTTC. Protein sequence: CSAGPGDEQYF.

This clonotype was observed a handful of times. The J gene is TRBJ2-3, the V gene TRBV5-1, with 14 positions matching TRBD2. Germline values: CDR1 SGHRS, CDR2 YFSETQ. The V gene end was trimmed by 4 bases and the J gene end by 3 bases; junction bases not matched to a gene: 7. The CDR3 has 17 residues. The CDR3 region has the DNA TGCGCCAGCAGCCCGGGACTAGCGGGAGTTGGGACAGATACGCAGTATTTT. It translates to CASSPGLAGVGTDTQYF.